This TCR beta chain was recorded in a study of blood T cells in healthy people across ages. The study's findings and limits: Whereas aged donors had fewer naive CD4+ cells, long-lived donors had more of them and higher diversity.

Next came a second PCR, run for about 6 to 12 cycles, which used a sample-barcoded 5' primer along with a J-beta primer mix. MiXCR, applied by TCRdb to the 5' RACE reads, yields one record per CDR3 protein. This sample has more than 800,000 distinct CDR3 sequences, with more than 25% found just once. The CDR3 loop spans 16 amino acids. The germline V gene encodes CDR1 SGDLS and CDR2 YYNGEE. Trimming took 3 bases from V and 2 from J; bases not matched to a gene: 7. Researchers collected about 9.1 milliliters of peripheral blood from every single donor. Isolated per sample were at least 6 million PBMCs. This clonotype was counted only a few times. Antigen: not known.

Specimen: blood. The gene calls are TRBV9 and TRBJ2-5; 10 nucleotides agree with TRBD2. The sequence was collected from a woman of 80 years or more in good health. This CDR3 is CASSASTSGSQETQYF. For the CDR3, the DNA is TGTGCCAGCAGCGCTTCGACTAGCGGGTCTCAAGAGACCCAGTACTTC.